These 8 T cell receptor beta chains originate from one sample sequenced in a study of T cell repertoires in aging, cancer and after chemotherapy. A mixed TRB-A/B primer pool amplified rearranged TRB by multiplex touch-down PCR. TCRdb recomputed calls from the multiplex PCR reads with MiXCR, one row per CDR3 protein. The data hold roughly 2,300 distinct CDR3 sequences, with around a quarter observed a single time. Amplification of TCR beta used genomic DNA extracted from peripheral blood. Sequencing input: blood. The source is a human donor with a solid tumor.

V is TRBV18 and J is TRBJ2-5; TRBD1 aligns across 7 bases. The V and J ends lost 3 bases and 4 bases, in that order; junction bases with no gene match: 8. This CDR3 has 15 amino acids. CDR1 is KGHSH and CDR2 is LQKENI in the germline V gene. The CDR3 reads CASSPNRQGRETQYF. CDR3 bases: TGTGCCAGCTCACCCAATCGACAGGGAAGAGAGACCCAGTACTTC.

This clonotype was picked up a small number of times. The V call is TRBV5-6, the J call TRBJ1-1; TRBD1 matches 8 bases. Germline assignment: CDR1 SGHDT and CDR2 YYEEEE. V was pared by 3 bases and J by 3 bases, with 7 bases of the junction left unmatched. This CDR3 region has 15 residues. As DNA, the CDR3 is TGTGCCAGCAGCTGGCTGGACAGGGAGCACACTGAAGCTTTCTTT. This codes for CASSWLDREHTEAFF.

This clonotype has a handful of counts. J is TRBJ1-5 and V is TRBV27, with 8 bases aligning to TRBD1. Germline V gene lookup returns CDR1 MNHEY and CDR2 SMNVEV (reference sequence). This CDR3 comprises 15 residues. The V gene end was trimmed by 8 bases and the J gene end by 6 bases; junction bases not matched to a gene: 12. The CDR3, as DNA: TGTGCCAGCGGCAGGGGGCTTATATTTGGTCAGCCCCAGCATTTT. Its translation is CASGRGLIFGQPQHF.

This clonotype is categorized as medium-sized. The DNA of the CDR3 is TGTGCCAGCAGTGAAGGGGGCAGGGGGCGATCACCCCTCCACTTT. Translated, it gives CASSEGGRGRSPLHF. The V and J genes are TRBV6-1 and TRBJ1-6, with 8 nucleotides matching TRBD1. The CDR3 totals 15 residues. Losses at the gene ends were 1 base for V and 10 bases for J; bases not matched to a gene: 6. The V gene's germline CDR1 is MNHNS and CDR2 SASEGT.

By sample fraction, this clonotype is medium-sized. This chain joins TRBV19 and TRBJ2-1, with 9 bases matching TRBD2. The CDR3 loop spans 13 amino acids. Germline V CDR1 and CDR2: LNHDA, SQIVND (reference sequence). Germline trimming cut 5 bases from V and 8 bases from J; bases unmatched to any gene: 4. The chain's CDR3 is CASSGRGGDEQFF. The CDR3 coding sequence is TGTGCCAGTAGTGGGCGGGGGGGTGATGAGCAGTTCTTC.

The chain combines TRBV20-1 with TRBJ2-4; no clear D. Per the germline V gene, CDR1 is DFQATT and CDR2 is SNEGSKA (reference sequence). V shed 1 base and J shed 8 bases, with 12 bases lying between them. The CDR3 is made up of 13 amino acids. The CDR3 protein is CSARVRSWDIQYF. CDR3 coding DNA: TGCAGTGCTAGAGTTCGGTCCTGGGACATTCAGTACTTC.

By proportion, this clonotype is large. This chain links TRBV19 with TRBJ1-2; 7 nucleotides match TRBD1. CDR1 LNHDA and CDR2 SQIVND come from the germline V gene (reference sequence). V was pared by 5 bases and J by 8 bases, with 5 bases of the junction left unmatched. CDR3 length equals 12 residues. The CDR3 is CASSPTGRGYTF. Written as DNA, the CDR3 is TGTGCCAGTAGTCCGACAGGGCGAGGCTACACCTTC.

V and J are TRBV5-4 and TRBJ1-1, with 8 positions matching TRBD1. After removal of 5 bases from V and 5 bases from J, the junction contained 8 bases not matched to a gene. The CDR3 sequence is 14 residues long. Germline V gives CDR1 SGHNT, CDR2 YYREEE (reference sequence). Here the CDR3 reads CASRVTGGKTEAFF. The CDR3 DNA is TGTGCCAGCAGGGTTACAGGGGGGAAAACTGAAGCTTTCTTT.